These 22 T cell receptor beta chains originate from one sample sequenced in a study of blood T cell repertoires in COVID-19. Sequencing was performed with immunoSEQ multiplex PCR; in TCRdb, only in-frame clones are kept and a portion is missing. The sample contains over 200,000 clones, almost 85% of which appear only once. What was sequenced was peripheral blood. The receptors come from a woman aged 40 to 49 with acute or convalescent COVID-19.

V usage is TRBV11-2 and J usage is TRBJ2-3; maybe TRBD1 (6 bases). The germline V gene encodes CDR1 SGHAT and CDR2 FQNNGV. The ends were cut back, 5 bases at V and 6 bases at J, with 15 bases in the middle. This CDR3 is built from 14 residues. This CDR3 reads CASSPETGLDTQYF. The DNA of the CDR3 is TGTGCCAGCAGCCCCGAAACAGGGCTTGATACGCAGTATTTT.

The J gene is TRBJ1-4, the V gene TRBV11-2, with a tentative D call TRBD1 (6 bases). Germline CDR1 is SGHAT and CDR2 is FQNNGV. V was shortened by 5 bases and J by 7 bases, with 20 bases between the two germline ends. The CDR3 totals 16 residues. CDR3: CASSPGPQGVTEKLFF. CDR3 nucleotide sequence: TGTGCCAGCAGCCCCGGGCCACAGGGCGTAACTGAAAAACTGTTTTTT. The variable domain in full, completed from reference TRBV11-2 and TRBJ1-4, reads EAGVAQSPRYKIIEKRQSVAFWCNPISGHATLYWYQQILGQGPKLLIQFQNNGVVDDSQLPKDRFSAERLKGVDSTLKIQPAKLEDSAVYLCASSPGPQGVTEKLFFGSGTQLSVL.

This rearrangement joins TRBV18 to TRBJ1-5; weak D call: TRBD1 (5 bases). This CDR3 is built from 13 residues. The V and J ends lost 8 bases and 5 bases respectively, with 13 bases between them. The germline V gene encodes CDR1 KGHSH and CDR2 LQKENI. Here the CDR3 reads CASQGPGDQPQHF. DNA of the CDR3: TGTGCCAGCCAGGGCCCTGGCGATCAGCCCCAGCATTTT.

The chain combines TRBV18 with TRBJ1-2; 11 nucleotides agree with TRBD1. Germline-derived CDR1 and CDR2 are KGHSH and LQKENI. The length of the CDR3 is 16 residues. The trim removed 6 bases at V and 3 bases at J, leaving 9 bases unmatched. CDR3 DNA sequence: TGTGCCAGCTCTCCCGGACAGGGGGCGAAGGACTATGGCTACACCTTC. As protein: CASSPGQGAKDYGYTF.

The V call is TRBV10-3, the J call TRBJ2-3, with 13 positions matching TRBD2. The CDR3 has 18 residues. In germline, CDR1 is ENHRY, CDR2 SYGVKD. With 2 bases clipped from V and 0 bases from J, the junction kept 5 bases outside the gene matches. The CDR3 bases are TGTGCCATCAGTGAGACTAGCGGGAGGGCCGGGAGCACAGATACGCAGTATTTT. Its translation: CAISETSGRAGSTDTQYF.

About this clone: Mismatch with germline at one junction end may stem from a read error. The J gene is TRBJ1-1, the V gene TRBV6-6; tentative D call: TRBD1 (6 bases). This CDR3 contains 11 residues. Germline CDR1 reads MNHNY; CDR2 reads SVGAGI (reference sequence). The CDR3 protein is CASSYSSGANF. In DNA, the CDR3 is TGTGCCAGCAGTTACTCATCAGGGGCGAACTTT.

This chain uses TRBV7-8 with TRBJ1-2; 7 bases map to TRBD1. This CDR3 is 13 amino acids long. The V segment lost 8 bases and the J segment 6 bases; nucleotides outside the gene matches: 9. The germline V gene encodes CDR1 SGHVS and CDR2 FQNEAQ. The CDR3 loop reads CASSQGGVDGYTF. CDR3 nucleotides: TGTGCCAGCTCTCAGGGGGGAGTGGATGGCTACACCTTC.

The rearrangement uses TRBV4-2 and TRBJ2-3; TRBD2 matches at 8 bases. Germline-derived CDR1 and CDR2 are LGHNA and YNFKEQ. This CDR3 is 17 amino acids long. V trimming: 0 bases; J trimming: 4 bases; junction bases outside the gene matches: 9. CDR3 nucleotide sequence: TGTGCCAGCAGCCAAGAACGGGGCGGGGGGACGGCAGATACGCAGTATTTT. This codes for CASSQERGGGTADTQYF.

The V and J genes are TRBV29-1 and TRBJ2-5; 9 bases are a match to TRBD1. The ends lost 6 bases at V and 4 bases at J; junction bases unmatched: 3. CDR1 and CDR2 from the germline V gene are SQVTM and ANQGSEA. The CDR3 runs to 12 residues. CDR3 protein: CSVGDRAETQYF. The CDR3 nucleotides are TGCAGCGTCGGGGACAGGGCAGAGACCCAGTACTTC.

The CDR3 DNA reads TGTGCCAGCAGCATGACCCAGGACTACGAGCAGTACTTC. It is translated as CASSMTQDYEQYF. The chain is built from TRBV7-8 and TRBJ2-7; unclear D gene. Trimming took off 5 bases at V and 3 bases at J, with 11 bases between the two ends. Looked up from germline, CDR1 is SGHVS and CDR2 is FQNEAQ. This CDR3 has 13 residues.

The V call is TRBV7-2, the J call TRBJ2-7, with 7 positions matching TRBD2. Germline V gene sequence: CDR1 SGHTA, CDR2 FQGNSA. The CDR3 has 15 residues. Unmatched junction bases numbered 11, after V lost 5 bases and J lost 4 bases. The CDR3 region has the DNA TGTGCCAGCAGCCCAGGGCCCAGCGGGGCGTACGAGCAGTACTTC. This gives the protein CASSPGPSGAYEQYF.

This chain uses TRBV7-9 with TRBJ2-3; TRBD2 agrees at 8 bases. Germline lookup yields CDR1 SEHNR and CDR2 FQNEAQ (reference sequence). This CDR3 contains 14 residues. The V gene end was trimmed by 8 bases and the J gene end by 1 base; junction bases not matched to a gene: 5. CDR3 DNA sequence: TGTGCCAGCCGAGAGACTAGCGGCACAGATACGCAGTATTTT. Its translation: CASRETSGTDTQYF.

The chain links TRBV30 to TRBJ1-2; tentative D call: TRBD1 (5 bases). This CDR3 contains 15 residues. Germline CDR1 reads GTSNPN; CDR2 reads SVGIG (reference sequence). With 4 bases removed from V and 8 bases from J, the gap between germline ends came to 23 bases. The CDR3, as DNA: TGTGCCTGGACAGTCTGGGGGAGGCATTGGGAAGGCTACACCTTC. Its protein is CAWTVWGRHWEGYTF.

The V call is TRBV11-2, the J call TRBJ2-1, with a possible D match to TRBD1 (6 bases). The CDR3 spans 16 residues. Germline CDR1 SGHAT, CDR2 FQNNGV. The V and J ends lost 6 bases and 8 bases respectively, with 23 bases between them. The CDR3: CASRPWMATGEHEQFF. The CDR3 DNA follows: TGTGCCAGCAGGCCCTGGATGGCGACAGGAGAGCATGAGCAGTTCTTC.

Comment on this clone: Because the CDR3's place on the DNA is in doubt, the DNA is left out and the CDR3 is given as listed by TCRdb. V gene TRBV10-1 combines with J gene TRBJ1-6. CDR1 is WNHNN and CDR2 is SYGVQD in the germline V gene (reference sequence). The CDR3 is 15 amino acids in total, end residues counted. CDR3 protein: CASSTSSSYNSPLHF.

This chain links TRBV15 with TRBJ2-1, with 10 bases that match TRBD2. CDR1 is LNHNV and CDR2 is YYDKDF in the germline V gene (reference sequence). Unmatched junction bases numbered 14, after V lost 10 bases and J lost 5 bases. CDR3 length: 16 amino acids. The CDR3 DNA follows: TGTGCCATCGAGCCAGGGACTAGCGAGATGAACAATGAGCAGTTCTTC. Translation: CAIEPGTSEMNNEQFF.

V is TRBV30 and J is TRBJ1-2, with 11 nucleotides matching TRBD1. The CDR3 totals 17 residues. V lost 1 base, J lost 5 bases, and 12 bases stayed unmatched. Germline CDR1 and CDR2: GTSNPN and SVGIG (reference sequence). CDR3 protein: CAWSAQTWTGGRYGYTF. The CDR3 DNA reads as TGTGCCTGGAGTGCCCAAACTTGGACAGGGGGCCGGTATGGCTACACCTTC.

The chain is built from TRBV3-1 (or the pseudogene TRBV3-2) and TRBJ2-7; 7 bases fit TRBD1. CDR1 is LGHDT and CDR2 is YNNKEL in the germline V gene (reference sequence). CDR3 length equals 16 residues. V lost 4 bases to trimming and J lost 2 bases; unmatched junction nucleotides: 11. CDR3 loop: CASSPEGQLEAYEQYF. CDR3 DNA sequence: TGTGCCAGCAGCCCAGAGGGACAGCTAGAGGCCTACGAGCAGTACTTC.

The CDR3 coding sequence is TGTGCCAGCAGTCTCGACGGACAGGGGATAGCTTTCTTT. Protein: CASSLDGQGIAFF. J is TRBJ1-1 and V is TRBV5-4; 9 bases line up with TRBD1. This CDR3 is built from 13 residues. The V gene end was trimmed by 5 bases and the J gene end by 10 bases; junction bases not matched to a gene: 9. The germline V gene encodes CDR1 SGHNT and CDR2 YYREEE (reference sequence).

In nucleotides, the CDR3 is TGTGCCAGCAGCGAAGGGACTAGTATGTCGTCAGATACGCAGTATTTT. Protein sequence: CASSEGTSMSSDTQYF. V is TRBV9 and J is TRBJ2-3; 8 positions match TRBD2. This CDR3 has 16 residues. V lost 3 bases and J lost 4; bases outside the gene matches: 10. Germline V gene data show CDR1 as SGDLS and CDR2 as YYNGEE.

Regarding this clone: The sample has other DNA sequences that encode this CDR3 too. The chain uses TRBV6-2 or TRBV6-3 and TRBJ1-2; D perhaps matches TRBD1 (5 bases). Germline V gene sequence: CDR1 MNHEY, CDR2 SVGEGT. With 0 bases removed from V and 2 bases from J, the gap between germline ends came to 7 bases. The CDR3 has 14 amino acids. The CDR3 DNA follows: TGTGCCAGCAGTTACTCCTCAGGGAACTATGGCTACACCTTC. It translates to CASSYSSGNYGYTF.

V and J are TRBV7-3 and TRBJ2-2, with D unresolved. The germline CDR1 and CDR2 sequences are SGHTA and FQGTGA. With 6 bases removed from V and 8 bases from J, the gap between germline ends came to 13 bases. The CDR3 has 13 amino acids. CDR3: CASRSSGQGELFF. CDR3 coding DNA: TGTGCCAGCAGGTCGAGTGGGCAGGGGGAGCTGTTTTTT.